The T cell receptor beta chain described here comes from a study of T cells after yellow fever vaccination. Study-wide results and limits: Clonotypes found in both CD4 and CD8 compartments made up a small share.

TCR cDNA, made by 5'RACE template switching, carried an added universal primer site and UMIs. MiXCR was run by TCRdb on the 5' RACE reads, yielding one entry per CDR3 protein. The data hold around 260,000 distinct CDR3 sequences, with approximately 5.2% observed a single time. Notes on this clonotype: Its cognate antigen is unknown.

The germline CDR1 and CDR2 sequences are KGHDR and SFDVKD. This CDR3 spans 15 amino acids. With V trimmed by 9 bases and J by 8 bases, 14 bases remained unmatched. This clonotype was obtained from a man aged 18 to 29 who received the YFV17D yellow fever vaccine. The genes are TRBV24-1 and TRBJ2-1; 8 bases line up with TRBD1. The sample consisted of CD4+ T cells sorted from PBMCs, taken on the day of the yellow fever booster vaccination. CDR3 region: CATGSGQGHRDEQFF. The CDR3 DNA reads TGTGCCACCGGCTCAGGACAGGGACATAGAGATGAGCAGTTCTTC.